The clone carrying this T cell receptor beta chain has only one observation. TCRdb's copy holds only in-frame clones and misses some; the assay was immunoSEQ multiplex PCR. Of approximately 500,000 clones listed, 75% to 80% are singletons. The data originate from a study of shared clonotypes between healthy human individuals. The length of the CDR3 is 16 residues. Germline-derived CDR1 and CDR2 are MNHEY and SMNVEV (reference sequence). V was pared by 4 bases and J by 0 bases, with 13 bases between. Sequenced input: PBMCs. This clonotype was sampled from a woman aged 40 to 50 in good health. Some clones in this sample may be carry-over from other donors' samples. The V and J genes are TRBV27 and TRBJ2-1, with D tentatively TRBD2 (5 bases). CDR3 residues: CASSSKRESSYNEQFF. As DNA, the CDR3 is TGTGCCAGCAGTTCAAAAAGGGAGAGCTCCTACAATGAGCAGTTCTTC.